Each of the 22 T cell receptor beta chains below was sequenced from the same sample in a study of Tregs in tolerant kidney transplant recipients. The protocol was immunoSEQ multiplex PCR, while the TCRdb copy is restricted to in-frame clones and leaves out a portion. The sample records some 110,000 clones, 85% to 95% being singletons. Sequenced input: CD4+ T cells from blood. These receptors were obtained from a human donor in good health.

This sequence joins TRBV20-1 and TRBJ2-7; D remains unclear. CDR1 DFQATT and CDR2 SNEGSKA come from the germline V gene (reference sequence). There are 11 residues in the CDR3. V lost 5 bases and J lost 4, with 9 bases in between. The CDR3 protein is CSASTIYEQYF. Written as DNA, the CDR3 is TGCAGTGCTTCGACAATTTACGAGCAGTACTTC.

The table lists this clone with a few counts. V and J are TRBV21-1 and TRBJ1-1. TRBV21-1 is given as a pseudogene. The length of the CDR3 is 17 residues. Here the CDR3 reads CASSKGGSGFMNTEAFF. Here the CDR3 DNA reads TGTGCCAGCAGCAAAGGAGGTTCCGGATTCATGAACACTGAAGCTTTCTTT.

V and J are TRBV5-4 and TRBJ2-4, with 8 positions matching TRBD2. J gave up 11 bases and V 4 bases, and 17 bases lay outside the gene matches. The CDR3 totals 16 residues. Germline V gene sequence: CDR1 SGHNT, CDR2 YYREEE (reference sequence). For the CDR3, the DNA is TGTGCCAGCAGCCTCGAGGCGGGGGGCGGCCAAGGGGTTCAGTACTTC. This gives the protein CASSLEAGGGQGVQYF.

The CDR3 protein is CASSDQNYGYTF. CDR3 DNA sequence: TGTGCCAGCAGTGACCAAAACTATGGCTACACCTTC. V gene TRBV2 combines with J gene TRBJ1-2; D unresolved. Trimming pared 3 bases from V and 2 bases from J, leaving 4 bases between. CDR1 and CDR2 (germline): SNHLY, FYNNEI. This CDR3 spans 12 amino acids.

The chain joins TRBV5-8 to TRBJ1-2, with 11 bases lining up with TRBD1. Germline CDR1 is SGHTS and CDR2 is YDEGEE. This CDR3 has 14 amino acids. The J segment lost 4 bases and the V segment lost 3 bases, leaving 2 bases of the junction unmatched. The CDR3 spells CASSSGQGGYGYTF. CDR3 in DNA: TGTGCCAGCAGCTCGGGACAGGGGGGCTATGGCTACACCTTC. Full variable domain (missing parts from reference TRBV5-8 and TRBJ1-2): EAGVTQSPTHLIKTRGQQATLRCSPISGHTSVYWYQQALGLGLQFLLWYDEGEERNRGNFPPRFSGRQFPNYSSELNVNALELEDSALYLCASSSGQGGYGYTFGSGTRLTVV.

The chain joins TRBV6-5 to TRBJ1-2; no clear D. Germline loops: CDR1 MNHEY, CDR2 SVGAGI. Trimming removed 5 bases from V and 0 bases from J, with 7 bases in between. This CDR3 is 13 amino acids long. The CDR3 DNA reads TGTGCCAGCAGTCAACCAGCTAACTATGGCTACACCTTC. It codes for CASSQPANYGYTF.

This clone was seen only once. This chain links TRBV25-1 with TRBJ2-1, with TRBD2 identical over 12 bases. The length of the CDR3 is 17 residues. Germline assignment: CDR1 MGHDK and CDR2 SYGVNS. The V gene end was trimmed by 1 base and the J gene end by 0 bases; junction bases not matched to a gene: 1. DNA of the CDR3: TGTGCCAGCAGTGAATGGACTAGCGGGGACTCCTACAATGAGCAGTTCTTC. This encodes CASSEWTSGDSYNEQFF. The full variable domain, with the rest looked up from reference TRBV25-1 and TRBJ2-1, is EADIYQTPRYLVIGTGKKITLECSQTMGHDKMYWYQQDPGMELHLIHYSYGVNSTEKGDLSSESTVSRIRTEHFPLTLESARPSHTSQYLCASSEWTSGDSYNEQFFGPGTRLTVL.

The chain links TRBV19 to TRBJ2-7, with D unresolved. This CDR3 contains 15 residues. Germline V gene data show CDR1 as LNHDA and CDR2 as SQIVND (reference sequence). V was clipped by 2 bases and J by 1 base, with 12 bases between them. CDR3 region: CASSIIGEASYEQYF. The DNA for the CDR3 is TGTGCCAGTAGTATAATTGGCGAAGCATCCTACGAGCAGTACTTC.

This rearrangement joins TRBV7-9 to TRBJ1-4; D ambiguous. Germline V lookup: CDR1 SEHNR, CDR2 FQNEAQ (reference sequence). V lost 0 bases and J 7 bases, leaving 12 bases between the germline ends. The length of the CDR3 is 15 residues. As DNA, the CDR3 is TGTGCCAGCAGCTTAGCGGGTGGTGAAGGTGAAAAACTGTTTTTT. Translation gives CASSLAGGEGEKLFF.

CDR3 bases: TGTGCCAGTAGTATCGCAAGGGGGGAGACCCAGTACTTC. This sequence encodes CASSIARGETQYF. This chain connects TRBV19 to TRBJ2-5; a weak D match, TRBD1 (6 bases). V lost 3 bases to trimming and J lost 5 bases, with 10 bases between them. This CDR3 has 13 amino acids. Germline CDR1 and CDR2: LNHDA and SQIVND (reference sequence).

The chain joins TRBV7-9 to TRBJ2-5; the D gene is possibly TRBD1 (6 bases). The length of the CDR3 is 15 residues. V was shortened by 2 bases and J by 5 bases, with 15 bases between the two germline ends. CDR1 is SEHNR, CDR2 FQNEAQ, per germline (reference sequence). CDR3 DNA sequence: TGTGCCAGCAGCTTATCAACAGGGCATGGGGAGACCCAGTACTTC. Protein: CASSLSTGHGETQYF.

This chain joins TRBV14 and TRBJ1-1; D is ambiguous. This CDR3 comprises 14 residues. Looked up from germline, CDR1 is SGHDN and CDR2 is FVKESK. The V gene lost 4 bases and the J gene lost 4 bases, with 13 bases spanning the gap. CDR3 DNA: TGTGCCAGCAGCCGAAGTCGGCAGTTCACTGAAGCTTTCTTT. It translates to CASSRSRQFTEAFF. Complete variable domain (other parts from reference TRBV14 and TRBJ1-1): EAGVTQFPSHSVIEKGQTVTLRCDPISGHDNLYWYRRVMGKEIKFLLHFVKESKQDESGMPNNRFLAERTGGTYSTLKVQPAELEDSGVYFCASSRSRQFTEAFFGQGTRLTVV.

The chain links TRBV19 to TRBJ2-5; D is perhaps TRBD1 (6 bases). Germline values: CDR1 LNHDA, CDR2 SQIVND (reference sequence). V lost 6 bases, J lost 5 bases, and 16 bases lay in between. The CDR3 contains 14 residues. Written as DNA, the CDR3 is TGTGCCAGTAGGACCACAGGGCTCGGGGAGACCCAGTACTTC. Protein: CASRTTGLGETQYF. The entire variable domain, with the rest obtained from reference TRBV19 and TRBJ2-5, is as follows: DGGITQSPKYLFRKEGQNVTLSCEQNLNHDAMYWYRQDPGQGLRLIYYSQIVNDFQKGDIAEGYSVSREKKESFPLTVTSAQKNPTAFYLCASRTTGLGETQYFGPGTRLLVL.

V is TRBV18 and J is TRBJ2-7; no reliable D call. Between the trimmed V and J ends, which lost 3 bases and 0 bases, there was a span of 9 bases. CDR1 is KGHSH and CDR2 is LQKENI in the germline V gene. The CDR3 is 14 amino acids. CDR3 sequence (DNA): TGTGCCAGCTCACCTGACCCGAACTCCTACGAGCAGTACTTC. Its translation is CASSPDPNSYEQYF.

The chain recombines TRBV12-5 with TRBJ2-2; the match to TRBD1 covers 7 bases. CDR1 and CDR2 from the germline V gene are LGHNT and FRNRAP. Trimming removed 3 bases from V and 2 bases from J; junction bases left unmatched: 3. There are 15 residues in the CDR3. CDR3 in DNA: TGTGCTAGTGGTTTAGGACAGGCAAACACCGGGGAGCTGTTTTTT. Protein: CASGLGQANTGELFF.

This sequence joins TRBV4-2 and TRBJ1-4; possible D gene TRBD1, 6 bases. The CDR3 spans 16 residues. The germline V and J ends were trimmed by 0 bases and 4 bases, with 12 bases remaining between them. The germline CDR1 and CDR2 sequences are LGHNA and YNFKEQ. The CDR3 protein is CASSQDVQGRNEKLFF. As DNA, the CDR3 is TGTGCCAGCAGCCAAGATGTCCAGGGGCGTAATGAAAAACTGTTTTTT.

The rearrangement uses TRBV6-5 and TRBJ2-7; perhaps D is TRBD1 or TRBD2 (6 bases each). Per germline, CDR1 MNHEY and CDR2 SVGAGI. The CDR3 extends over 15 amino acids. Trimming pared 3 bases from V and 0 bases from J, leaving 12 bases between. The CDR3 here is CASSYRGEGSYEQYF. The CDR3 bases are TGTGCCAGCAGTTATAGGGGGGAAGGCTCCTACGAGCAGTACTTC.

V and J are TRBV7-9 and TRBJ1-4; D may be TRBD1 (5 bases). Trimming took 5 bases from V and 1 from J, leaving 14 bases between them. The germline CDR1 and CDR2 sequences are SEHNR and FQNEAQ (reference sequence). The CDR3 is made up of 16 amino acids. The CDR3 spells CASSLGFRETNEKLFF. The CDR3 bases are TGTGCCAGCAGCCTAGGTTTCAGGGAAACTAATGAAAAACTGTTTTTT.

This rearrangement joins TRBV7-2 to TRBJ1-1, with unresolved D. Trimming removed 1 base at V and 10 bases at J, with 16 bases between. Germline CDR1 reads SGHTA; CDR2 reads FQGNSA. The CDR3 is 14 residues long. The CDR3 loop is CASSLEIRQPRAFF. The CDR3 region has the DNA TGTGCCAGCAGCTTAGAAATCCGTCAGCCAAGAGCTTTCTTT.

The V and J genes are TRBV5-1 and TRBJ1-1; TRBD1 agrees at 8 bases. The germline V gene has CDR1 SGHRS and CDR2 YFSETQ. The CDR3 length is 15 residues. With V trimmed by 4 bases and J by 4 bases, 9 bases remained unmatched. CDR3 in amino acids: CASSRWTGTGTEAFF. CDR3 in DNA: TGCGCCAGCAGCCGCTGGACAGGGACGGGCACTGAAGCTTTCTTT.

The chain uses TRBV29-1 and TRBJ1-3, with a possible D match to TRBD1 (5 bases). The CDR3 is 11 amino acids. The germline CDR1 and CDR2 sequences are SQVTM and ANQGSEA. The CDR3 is CSIRGENTIYF. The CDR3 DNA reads TGCAGTATCCGGGGGGAAAACACCATATATTTT.

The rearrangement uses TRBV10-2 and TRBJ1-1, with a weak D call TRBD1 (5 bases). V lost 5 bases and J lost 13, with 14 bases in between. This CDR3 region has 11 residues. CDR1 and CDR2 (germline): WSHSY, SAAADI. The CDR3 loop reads CASSQTGEGFF. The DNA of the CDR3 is TGCGCCAGCAGTCAAACAGGAGAGGGTTTCTTT.